This paragraph reports one T cell receptor (beta chain). No antigen is known for it. Method: immunoSEQ multiplex PCR; TCRdb's copy keeps in-frame clones and lacks some. This table holds 1.4 million to 1.5 million clones, roughly 96% found once. The sample belongs to a study of shared clonotypes between healthy human individuals. At the level of the study: Plates per donor: three CD4 naive, three CD4 memory, two CD8 naive, one CD8 memory. Overall study results and limits: Depth was large, yet rarefaction showed that sorted-subset sequencing was incomplete. Non-shared clonotypes displayed generation probabilities falling below those of clonotypes present in all four donors. Only blood samples were collected, and tissue repertoires likely differ.

This CDR3 contains 13 residues. V lost 7 bases and J lost 8; bases outside the gene matches: 6. Per the germline V gene, CDR1 is MNHNS and CDR2 is SASEGT. The clonotype comes from a man younger than 40 in good health. The chain combines TRBV6-1 with TRBJ2-1, with TRBD1 identical over 9 bases. Sample: naive CD4+ T cells sorted from blood. Subset denoted: CD45RA+ positively selected. DNA for the CDR3: TGTGCCAGCATTTGGACAGGGGACCATGAGCAGTTCTTC. This translates into CASIWTGDHEQFF.